This T cell receptor (beta chain) was retrieved from a study of shared clonotypes between healthy human individuals (dated by TCRdb to between 2020 and 2021). Concerning the study at large: Two women and three men aged 18 to 49 years were included in the cohort. For each donor, three plates each were used for CD4 naive and CD4 memory, two plates were used for CD8 naive, and one plate was used for CD8 memory. To estimate repertoire size and how much clonotype sharing occurs between individuals, the study deeply sequenced the blood TCR repertoires of several healthy adults. Libraries were prepared and TCR repertoires were sequenced by different laboratories using diverse techniques, in order to increase sequencing depth and limit assay-specific biases. Each donor's leukapheresis produced roughly between roughly 0.94 and 9.5 billion PBMCs. The research as a whole found: Approximately 5% of naive CD4, roughly 3.5% of naive CD8, approximately 2% of memory CD4, and 0.4% of memory CD8 clonotypes were shared across a handful of donors. Naive subsets generally had larger estimated clonotype richness than memory subsets. Compared with non-shared clonotypes, the clonotypes found in all four sorted-subset donors had higher generation probabilities. Based on pairwise subsampling, the degree of clonotype sharing among donors was expected to be affected by sequencing depth. Even with the large sequencing depth, rarefaction of the sorted-subset datasets indicated that sequencing was incomplete. Sampling was restricted to blood, and TCR repertoires in tissues likely differ from the TCR repertoires found in blood. Because the study included only a small number of donors, the genetic and exposure-history diversity represented was limited.

This clone was detected only once. No cognate antigen has been identified for it. No base-level quality is on record; no much larger clone is a single base apart. CD8 naive samples consisted of CD45RO-negative cells that were positively selected for CCR7, yielding a CD45RA+CCR7+ population without TemRA cells. The donors were healthy, HIV-negative adults with no recently reported acute infections or vaccinations. Every donor was a Caucasian adult living in Nashville, Tennessee, USA. Blood was collected by leukapheresis, and PBMCs were isolated by Ficoll-Histopaque density gradient centrifugation and then cryopreserved in liquid nitrogen vapor phase. Purity and quantity of every magnetically sorted T cell population were checked by analytical flow cytometry. Genomic DNA was isolated from every sorted fraction and measured by UV absorbance on a Nanodrop 2000c. Using the deep immunoSEQ assay, TCR CDR3 regions were amplified from genomic DNA by multiplex PCR. Extracted genomic DNA from each cell subset was distributed evenly across all wells of several immunoSEQ 96-well plates, and each plate was treated as a replicate. For sorted subsets, approximately 190 ng genomic DNA, equal to about 30,000 T cell genomes, was loaded into each replicate PCR. Purified libraries were measured with a Qubit 3.0 fluorometer, size-checked on a Bioanalyzer 2100, and measured again with the KAPA Library Quantification kit. Each immunoSEQ 96-well plate was sequenced on its own single-read 150-cycle Illumina NextSeq 550 flow cell. The paper's processing steps were these. Because only junctional sequences without quality scores were contained in the immunoSEQ output, filtering matching that applied to full-length reads could not be performed. To assign V/J genes and CDR3, sequences were annotated using PyIR, a Python wrapper for IgBLAST v1.9, with IMGT germline references. Reads were filtered out if the reads had weak V/J assignments (E-value above 1e-6), no CDR3, stop codons, out-of-frame junctions, or ambiguous translated residues. V3J clonotypes were defined as sequences sharing the same inferred V gene, J gene, and CDR3 amino acid sequence. The percentage overlap between two repertoires was calculated by dividing the number of shared unique clonotypes by the size of the smaller repertoire. RTK rarefaction, the Chao1 estimator, and Recon v2.1 estimates of unobserved clonotypes were used to assess repertoire richness. OLGA was used to compute generation probabilities for all TCRbeta clonotypes that the gDNA method yielded from a handful of donors. Entries here come from immuneACCESS through TCRdb and include only in-frame sequences with V and J called. Some clones fail to appear in such tables; in the studies checked, an unresolved V gene covers under half of the shortfall, and the cause of the remainder is unknown. Clonal size and the V and J genes are those of that table, whereas D and trimming came from the DNA. The sample records about 870,000 clones, about 91% of which are singletons. Less than 25% of the sample rests with the top ten.

At the junction V is shortened by 5 bases and J by 7 bases; bases outside the gene matches: 19. CDR1 and CDR2, looked up from the germline V gene, are SQVTM and ANQGSEA. The CDR3 holds 16 amino acids from the cysteine to the phenylalanine. This entry keeps only the CDR3 DNA: 48 bases, framed from base 1. In this chain, TRBV29-1 is recombined with TRBJ2-7; TRBD2 lines up with 8 middle nucleotides. Sequencing was carried out using naive CD8+ T cells sorted from blood. The cell subset or site label here, explained by the study, means: CD45RA+CCR7+. The TCR sequence derives from a man under 40 in good health. The CDR3 protein: CSVSRGGEKAYEEQYF. The nucleotides are TGCAGCGTTAGCCGGGGGGGCGAAAAGGCCTACGAAGAGCAGTACTTC.